This TCR beta chain was obtained from a study of cytomegalovirus exposure and HLA in healthy donors. Study-level findings and limits: Data from an earlier analysis indicated that most TCR beta V segments were productive either about 87% or about 30% of the time. TCR beta sequences reportedly predicted most subjects' HLA-A and HLA-B alleles accurately.

Trimming stripped 6 bases from V and 5 bases from J, with 16 bases between. The CDR3 covers 14 residues. Germline V lookup: CDR1 MDHEN, CDR2 SYDVKM. PCR involved 60 Vbeta and 13 Jbeta primers. Libraries were prepared by immunoSEQ multiplex PCR; TCRdb keeps only in-frame clonotypes and omits some of them. The profile shows about 130,000 clones, 84% of them singletons. Regarding this clone: The antigen remains undetermined.

The chain combines TRBV28 with TRBJ2-5, with D perhaps TRBD2 (6 bases). This TCR came from a woman aged 18-30 years in good health and CMV-seropositive. Sequencing was carried out using PBMCs. CDR3 region: CASSSRGPGETQYF. The DNA for the CDR3 is TGTGCCAGCAGCTCGCGGGGCCCCGGGGAGACCCAGTACTTC.